This T cell receptor beta chain appears in the sequencing data of a study of T cell repertoires in cytomegalovirus infection. Germline values: CDR1 SEHNR, CDR2 FQNEAQ (reference sequence). The germline V and J ends were trimmed by 6 bases and 4 bases, with 30 bases remaining between them. This CDR3 is built from 19 residues. Via MiXCR, TCRdb re-called the reads, giving one row per CDR3 protein. This sample has about 600,000 distinct CDR3 sequences, with 20% to 25% found just once. This TCR was sampled from a human donor in good health (CMV status not recorded). Some clones in this sample may be carry-over from other donors' samples. Material: CD8+ T cells from PBMCs. The gene calls are TRBV7-9 and TRBJ1-2, with a tentative D call TRBD1 (5 bases). The DNA of the CDR3 is TGTGCCAGCAGGCCATCGGAAGGAGAGTCCTGGGGGAGCATCTATGGCTACACCTTC. Its translation is CASRPSEGESWGSIYGYTF. Variable domain in full (rest from reference TRBV7-9 and TRBJ1-2): DTGVSQNPRHKITKRGQNVTFRCDPISEHNRLYWYRQTLGQGPEFLTYFQNEAQLEKSRLLSDRFSAERPKGSFSTLEIQRTEQGDSAMYLCASRPSEGESWGSIYGYTFGSGTRLTVV.